The text below deals with one T cell receptor beta chain. This sample was taken from a study of T cell changes during pregnancy in multiple sclerosis. Profiling relied on immunoSEQ multiplex PCR, and the TCRdb table lists in-frame clones only, not all of them. Of some 41,000 clones in the sample, approximately 91% are singletons; the top ten hold over 0.45%. The CDR3 extends over 13 amino acids. Germline loops: CDR1 MNHEY, CDR2 SVGAGI. V dropped 6 bases and J dropped 6 bases, with 11 bases sitting between them. The chain uses TRBV6-5 and TRBJ2-2, with D possibly TRBD1 on 6 matching bases. The sample consisted of CD4+ T cells from peripheral blood mononuclear cells, taken in the third trimester of pregnancy. The receptor was isolated from a female donor in good health, enrolled as a control in a pregnancy study. The CDR3, as DNA: TGTGCCAGCAGCAAACAGGGTGCCGGGGAGCTGTTTTTT. Translation gives CASSKQGAGELFF.